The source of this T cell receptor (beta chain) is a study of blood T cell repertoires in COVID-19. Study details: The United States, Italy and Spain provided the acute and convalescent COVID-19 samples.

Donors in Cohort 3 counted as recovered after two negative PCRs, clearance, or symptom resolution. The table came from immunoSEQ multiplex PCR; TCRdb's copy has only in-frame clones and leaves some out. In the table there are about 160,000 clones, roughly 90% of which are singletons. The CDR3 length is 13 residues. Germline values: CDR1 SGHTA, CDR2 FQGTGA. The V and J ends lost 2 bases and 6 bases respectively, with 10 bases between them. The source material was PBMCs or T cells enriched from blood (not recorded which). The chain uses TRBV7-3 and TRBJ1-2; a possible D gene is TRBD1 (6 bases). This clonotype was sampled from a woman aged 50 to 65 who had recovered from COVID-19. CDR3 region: CASSLQAGDGYTF. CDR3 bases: TGTGCCAGCAGCTTACAGGCAGGGGATGGCTACACCTTC.